This T cell receptor beta chain was identified in a study of early T cells in non-severe SARS-CoV-2 infection. This clonotype was counted ten times or more. There are 16 residues in the CDR3. CDR1 and CDR2 from the germline V gene are SGHRS and YFSETQ. With V trimmed by 1 base and J by 5 bases, 7 bases remained unmatched. Individual cDNA molecules were tagged with unique molecular identifiers. TCRdb reprocessed the 5' RACE reads via MiXCR and lists one record per CDR3 protein. The sample lists around 35,000 distinct CDR3 sequences; 5.7% were seen once. The V and J genes are TRBV5-1 and TRBJ2-5, with 11 bases aligning to TRBD2. Input material: whole blood. This receptor was identified in an adult who was a healthcare worker with PCR-confirmed SARS-CoV-2 infection or an uninfected control (not recorded which). CDR3 bases: TGCGCCAGCAGCTTGACTAGCGGGAGACCGGGGGAGACCCAGTACTTC. Translated, it gives CASSLTSGRPGETQYF. Together with reference TRBV5-1 and TRBJ2-5, the CDR3 gives the full variable domain: KAGVTQTPRYLIKTRGQQVTLSCSPISGHRSVSWYQQTPGQGLQFLFEYFSETQRNKGNFPGRFSGRQFSNSRSEMNVSTLELGDSALYLCASSLTSGRPGETQYFGPGTRLLVL.